These T cell receptor beta chains were read from a single sample in a study of T cell repertoires in cytomegalovirus infection. TCRdb re-called the reads with MiXCR, one entry per CDR3 protein. The sample contains some 800,000 distinct CDR3 sequences, 25% to 30% of which appear only once. Their antigens remain unidentified. The specimen was cultured CD8+ T cells from PBMCs, collected from culture after CMV antigen stimulation. The receptors derive from a human donor in good health (CMV status not recorded). Some clones in this sample may be carry-over from other donors' samples. Each CDR3 is given without its conserved first and last residue. The listing skips clone size in some rows; elsewhere it reads once, few, many or a size class.

V gene,clone size,J gene,CDR3 protein
TRBV7-6,.,TRBJ2-3,ASSLPTSGAPTDTQY
TRBV7-9,few,TRBJ2-5,ASTPSDALGETQY
TRBV18,.,TRBJ1-5,ASSDTASSNQPQH
TRBV6-8,.,TRBJ1-2,ASSPRGRIYGYT
TRBV7-2,.,TRBJ2-2,ASSLWEGTGELF
TRBV12-3/TRBV12-4,few,TRBJ2-2,ASAPTGNTGELF
TRBV27,.,TRBJ2-7,ASSWGARIYEQY
TRBV10-2,.,TRBJ2-7,ASSGGHPYEQY
TRBV10-3,.,TRBJ2-5,AISETGQTETQY
TRBV7-9,.,TRBJ2-5,ASSPRVGLGVETQY
TRBV11-3,.,TRBJ2-2,ASSLWDSENTGELF
TRBV19,.,TRBJ1-5,ASCYRDKSRSNQPQH
TRBV7-6,few,TRBJ1-2,ASSLGQEGGYT
TRBV25-1,.,TRBJ1-5,ASSEFGASNQPQH
TRBV2,few,TRBJ2-7,ASSESTGVIYEQY
TRBV18,many,TRBJ2-3,ASSPLPMRGGTDTQY
TRBV7-6,many,TRBJ2-2,ASSHGGLAATGELF
TRBV10-3,.,TRBJ2-1,AISSQGAVEQF
TRBV15,.,TRBJ2-1,ATSARRQVSYNEQF
TRBV27,.,TRBJ2-7,ASSLLPLAGLSYEQY
TRBV6-4,.,TRBJ1-5,ASRARGALQPQH
TRBV2,few,TRBJ1-2,ASEGQNGYT
TRBV10-3,few,TRBJ1-4,AIKAGGGEKLF
TRBV11-3,few,TRBJ2-1,ASSWDGGDTNEQF
TRBV12-3/TRBV12-4,many,TRBJ2-2,ASSNPSPGELF
TRBV18,.,TRBJ2-7,ASSPTEASYEQY
TRBV20-1,few,TRBJ2-7,SATSELSYEQY
TRBV6-1,few,TRBJ2-5,ASNNRPSPETQY
TRBV6-1,.,TRBJ1-5,ASSRGQGILTQPQH
TRBV6-1,few,TRBJ1-5,ASSSPTHSNQPQH
TRBV5-1,.,TRBJ2-3,ASSLAIGKPDTQY
TRBV12-3/TRBV12-4,.,TRBJ2-5,ASTDRLAGEETQY
TRBV27,few,TRBJ1-5,ASSLGMGMGVDNQPQH
TRBV6-1,few,TRBJ2-1,ASRVRRVVREDEQF
TRBV15,few,TRBJ1-2,ATRQNYGYT
TRBV19,few,TRBJ1-1,ASSFQTGGTEAF
TRBV19,once,TRBJ1-4,ASSSLDRLNEKLF
TRBV7-6,many,TRBJ1-5,ASSFSQAAAQH
TRBV5-6,.,TRBJ2-7,ASRHTSGISYEQY
TRBV19,.,TRBJ1-4,ASSMWRLNEKLF
TRBV14,.,TRBJ2-2,ASSPLVVGGELF
TRBV18,.,TRBJ2-6,ASSPSISGNGANVLT
TRBV4-1,few,TRBJ2-1,ASSQVPTSQNEQF
TRBV6-6,.,TRBJ1-3,ASIGTGENSGNTIY
TRBV5-5,few,TRBJ2-5,ASSLAPRDRGEETQY
TRBV5-5,.,TRBJ2-1,ASSTHEFEQF
TRBV4-3,.,TRBJ2-1,ASSQTTVGTDPYNEQF
TRBV15,many,TRBJ2-5,ATSRDLGQGETQY
TRBV6-2/TRBV6-3,few,TRBJ1-2,ASSYWDSNYGYT
TRBV24-1,.,TRBJ2-1,ATSALEGTDSYNEQF
TRBV12-3/TRBV12-4,.,TRBJ1-1,ATAEAAEAF
TRBV7-6,.,TRBJ2-3,AVRGRKDTQY
TRBV4-1,few,TRBJ2-1,ASSHSRGVGNEQF
TRBV6-2/TRBV6-3,few,TRBJ2-3,ASLSGDRVTDTQY
TRBV20-1,.,TRBJ1-2,SARDRDLILAYGYT
TRBV5-1,.,TRBJ2-1,ASSLDRGPPDEQF